One sample yielded the 18 T cell receptor beta chains listed below, sequenced in a study of identical twins. TCRdb ran MiXCR on the 5' RACE reads and lists one entry per CDR3 protein. The sample has about 1.7 million distinct CDR3 sequences, around 33% seen once. Source material: cord blood. The receptors come from a newborn girl in good health.

This chain uses TRBV15 with TRBJ2-1, with TRBD2 matching over 9 bases. Trimming at V came to 5 bases and at J to 8 bases, leaving 10 bases not matched to a gene. The CDR3 extends over 15 amino acids. Germline CDR1 reads LNHNV; CDR2 reads YYDKDF (reference sequence). CDR3: CATSPYSGRGDEQFF. The CDR3 DNA is TGTGCCACCAGCCCATATAGCGGGAGAGGGGATGAGCAGTTCTTC.

This clonotype occurred a few times. This chain links TRBV5-6 with TRBJ2-1; a weak D match, TRBD1 (6 bases). The closer fit of TRBJ2-7 to the DNA end suggests the J call may be wrong. CDR1 and CDR2 from the germline V gene are SGHDT and YYEEEE. This CDR3 has 15 residues. In DNA, the CDR3 is TGTGCCAGCAGCAGGGGGTACCCCCTTTACAATGAGCAGTACTTC. Residues: CASSRGYPLYNEQYF.

This rearrangement joins TRBV3-1 to TRBJ2-2; 10 bases line up with TRBD2. This CDR3 contains 15 residues. Unmatched junction bases numbered 4, after V lost 0 bases and J lost 9 bases. Germline V gene sequence: CDR1 LGHDT, CDR2 YNNKEL (reference sequence). CDR3 region: CASSQESGRARELFF. As DNA, the CDR3 is TGTGCCAGCAGCCAAGAAAGCGGGAGGGCCCGGGAGCTGTTTTTT.

To note about this clonotype: A much bigger clone sits one base away, suggesting this may be a read error. The chain uses TRBV10-3 and TRBJ2-5; D gene ambiguous. V was cut by 8 bases and J by 11 bases, with 21 bases left in between. CDR1 is ENHRY and CDR2 is SYGVKD in the germline V gene. The CDR3 sequence is 13 residues long. CDR3 sequence: CAIRPGTSYGQYF. The CDR3 DNA is TGTGCCATCCGACCTGGCACCTCCTACGGGCAGTACTTC.

The table lists this clonotype with a few counts. CDR3 amino acids: CASSPRLAVMNTEAFF. In nucleotides, the CDR3 is TGCGCCAGCAGCCCTCGCCTGGCAGTCATGAACACTGAAGCTTTCTTT. The chain employs TRBV5-1 and TRBJ1-1; D is ambiguous. Trimming removed 4 bases from V and 0 bases from J, with 16 bases in between. The CDR3 contains 16 residues. CDR1 and CDR2 from the germline V gene are SGHRS and YFSETQ.

The CDR3 reads CSARDLFRVSNTEAFF. CDR3 coding DNA: TGCAGTGCTAGAGATCTTTTCAGAGTATCGAACACTGAAGCTTTCTTT. V is TRBV20-1 and J is TRBJ1-1; D ambiguous. V was cut by 0 bases and J by 1 base, with 15 bases left in between. Germline loops: CDR1 DFQATT, CDR2 SNEGSKA (reference sequence). The CDR3 runs to 16 residues.

This clonotype was picked up a small number of times. The chain links TRBV2 to TRBJ2-7; D is unresolved. Trimming left V 0 bases short and J 2 bases short, with 8 bases between. Per germline, CDR1 SNHLY and CDR2 FYNNEI. The CDR3 has 14 amino acids. CDR3 in amino acids: CASSEAKVTYEQYF. The CDR3 DNA reads as TGTGCCAGCAGTGAAGCCAAGGTTACCTACGAGCAGTACTTC.

The chain couples TRBV5-4 to TRBJ2-1, with D possibly being TRBD2 (5 bases). The J call is uncertain, as TRBJ2-7 better fits the DNA end. Germline V gives CDR1 SGHNT, CDR2 YYREEE (reference sequence). The CDR3 spans 15 residues. This CDR3 reads CASTGGNSLYNEQYF. The CDR3 bases are TGTGCCAGCACCGGAGGTAATAGCCTGTACAATGAGCAGTACTTC.

CDR3 sequence: CASTKTGDEKLFF. The CDR3, as DNA: TGTGCCAGCACTAAGACGGGGGATGAAAAACTGTTTTTT. V is TRBV12-3 or TRBV12-4 and J is TRBJ1-4; the D gene is possibly TRBD1 (5 bases). The V end lost 7 bases, the J end lost 6 bases, and 12 bases lay between the germline ends. The CDR3 length is 13 residues.

The DNA for the CDR3 is TGTGCCAGCAGCTTTCGGGGAAGTCCCAACAATGGCTACACCTTC. This translates into CASSFRGSPNNGYTF. The chain uses TRBV13 and TRBJ1-2; D gene unclear. The CDR3 contains 15 residues. V was pared by 3 bases and J by 6 bases, with 17 bases between. Germline CDR1 and CDR2: PRHDT and FYEKMQ (reference sequence).

Only a few counts were recorded for this clonotype. The J gene is TRBJ2-1, the V gene TRBV10-3; 12 bases are a match to TRBD2. Looked up from germline, CDR1 is ENHRY and CDR2 is SYGVKD. V lost 6 bases to trimming and J lost 7 bases; unmatched junction nucleotides: 13. The length of the CDR3 is 17 residues. CDR3 nucleotides: TGTGCCATCAGCGGTCGGTTGAGGACTAGCGGGGAAAATGAGCAGTTCTTC. It yields the protein CAISGRLRTSGENEQFF.

J is TRBJ2-1 and V is TRBV7-2; the D is unclear. Trimming cost V 4 bases and J 10 bases, with 20 bases left between them. This CDR3 has 15 amino acids. Per germline, CDR1 SGHTA and CDR2 FQGNSA. CDR3 amino acids: CASSSRTSYFGEQFF. The CDR3 DNA reads as TGTGCCAGCAGCTCGCGAACATCCTACTTCGGGGAGCAGTTCTTC. Full variable domain (missing parts from reference TRBV7-2 and TRBJ2-1): GAGVSQSPSNKVTEKGKDVELRCDPISGHTALYWYRQSLGQGLEFLIYFQGNSAPDKSGLPSDRFSAERTGGSVSTLTIQRTQQEDSAVYLCASSSRTSYFGEQFFGPGTRLTVL.

The CDR3 spells CASGWPPHEQFF. DNA for the CDR3: TGTGCCAGCGGATGGCCCCCCCATGAGCAGTTCTTC. The rearrangement links TRBV12-3 or TRBV12-4 to TRBJ2-1; D unresolved. The CDR3 length is 12 residues. V was pared by 8 bases and J by 8 bases, with 13 bases between.

This clonotype was seen ten or more times. At one end, the junction sequence differs from germline, possibly due to a read error. V is TRBV4-2 and J is TRBJ2-3; D is undetermined. The CDR3 covers 13 residues. Germline V gives CDR1 LGHNA, CDR2 YNFKEQ. The CDR3 sequence: CASSQDGRDTQYF. The DNA of the CDR3 is TGCGCCAGCAGCCAAGATGGGCGGGATACGCAGTATTTT.

The chain has TRBV12-3 or TRBV12-4 and TRBJ2-4, with 9 nucleotides matching TRBD1. Trimming cost V 7 bases and J 1 base; bases outside gene matches: 8. This CDR3 is 16 amino acids long. In nucleotides, the CDR3 is TGTGCCAGCACGGTATGGGGGACAGGGGCCAAAAACATTCAGTACTTC. Translating it yields CASTVWGTGAKNIQYF.

The chain recombines TRBV5-6 with TRBJ2-5; a possible D gene is TRBD1 (6 bases). The CDR3 totals 13 residues. The germline V gene has CDR1 SGHDT and CDR2 YYEEEE. The germline V and J ends were trimmed by 2 bases and 11 bases, with 16 bases remaining between them. CDR3: CASSFKTRQEQYF. The CDR3, as DNA: TGTGCCAGCAGCTTTAAGACCCGACAGGAGCAGTACTTC.

This clonotype was observed many times. The chain combines TRBV12-3 or TRBV12-4 with TRBJ1-5; D unresolved. Trimming pared 6 bases from V and 3 bases from J, leaving 12 bases between. The CDR3 totals 14 residues. The CDR3 nucleotides read TGTGCCAGCAGCTTATCAGGCATCAATCAGCCCCAGCATTTT. The encoded protein is CASSLSGINQPQHF.

The CDR3 loop is CASRYLGQGGEKLFF. DNA of the CDR3: TGCGCCAGCAGGTATCTAGGACAGGGTGGTGAAAAACTGTTTTTT. The genes are TRBV5-1 and TRBJ1-4; TRBD1 matches at 8 bases. The germline V gene has CDR1 SGHRS and CDR2 YFSETQ. V shed 5 bases and J 7 bases; nucleotides not matched to a gene: 10. The CDR3 is 15 residues long. Variable domain in full (rest from reference TRBV5-1 and TRBJ1-4): KAGVTQTPRYLIKTRGQQVTLSCSPISGHRSVSWYQQTPGQGLQFLFEYFSETQRNKGNFPGRFSGRQFSNSRSEMNVSTLELGDSALYLCASRYLGQGGEKLFFGSGTQLSVL.